This entry describes one T cell receptor (beta chain). Its antigen is still unknown. This specimen comes from a study of T-cell memory formation after mild COVID-19. Study-level information: Largely, TCR clusters stayed within a single donor. General study findings and limits: The pre-infection memory compartment contained some responding clones, suggesting cross-reactive memory joined.

The CDR3 loop spans 15 amino acids. Between the trimmed V and J ends, which lost 2 bases and 1 base, there was a span of 11 bases. Germline CDR1 is LGHDT and CDR2 is YNNKEL (reference sequence). TCRdb itself ran the 5' RACE reads through MiXCR, one entry per CDR3 protein. The sample has around 310,000 distinct CDR3 sequences, 20% to 25% seen once. V usage is TRBV3-1 and J usage is TRBJ2-5; a weak D match, TRBD2 (7 bases). The sequenced material came from PBMCs or a T cell subset sorted from them (not recorded which). This clonotype was obtained from a man aged 18 to 30 who had mild COVID-19 (a few samples of this study predate the infection). Cell type and time point are not known. The DNA for the CDR3 is TGTGCCAGCAGCCAACTAGGGGGGGGCCAAGAGACCCAGTACTTC. Its protein product is CASSQLGGGQETQYF.